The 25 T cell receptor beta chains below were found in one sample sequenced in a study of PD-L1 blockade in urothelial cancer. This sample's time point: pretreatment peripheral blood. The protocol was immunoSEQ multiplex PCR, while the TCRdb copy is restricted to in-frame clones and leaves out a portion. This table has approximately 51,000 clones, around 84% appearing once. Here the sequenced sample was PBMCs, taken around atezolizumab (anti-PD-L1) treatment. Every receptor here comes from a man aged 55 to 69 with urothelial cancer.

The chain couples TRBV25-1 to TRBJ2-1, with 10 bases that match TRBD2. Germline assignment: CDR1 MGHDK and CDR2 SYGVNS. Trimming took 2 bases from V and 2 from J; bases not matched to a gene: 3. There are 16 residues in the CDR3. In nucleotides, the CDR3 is TGTGCCAGCAGTGAAAGAACTAGCGGGGCCTACAATGAGCAGTTCTTC. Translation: CASSERTSGAYNEQFF.

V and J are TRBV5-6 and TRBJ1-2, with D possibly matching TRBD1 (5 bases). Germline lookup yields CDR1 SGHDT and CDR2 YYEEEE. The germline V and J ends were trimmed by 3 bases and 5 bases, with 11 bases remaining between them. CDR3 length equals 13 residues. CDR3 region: CASSWGGEYGYTF. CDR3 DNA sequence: TGTGCCAGCAGCTGGGGAGGGGAATATGGCTACACCTTC.

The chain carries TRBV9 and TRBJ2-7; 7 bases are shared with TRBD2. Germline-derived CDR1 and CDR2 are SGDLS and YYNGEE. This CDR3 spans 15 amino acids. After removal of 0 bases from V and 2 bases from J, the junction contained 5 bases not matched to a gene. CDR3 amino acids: CASSVGLAEAYEQYF. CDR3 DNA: TGTGCCAGCAGCGTAGGTCTAGCGGAAGCCTACGAGCAGTACTTC.

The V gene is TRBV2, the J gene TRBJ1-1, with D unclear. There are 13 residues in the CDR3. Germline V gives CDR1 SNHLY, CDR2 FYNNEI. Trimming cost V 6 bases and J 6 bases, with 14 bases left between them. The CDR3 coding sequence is TGTGCCAGCAGATTGAGTAGTCCCCCTGAAGCTTTCTTT. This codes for CASRLSSPPEAFF.

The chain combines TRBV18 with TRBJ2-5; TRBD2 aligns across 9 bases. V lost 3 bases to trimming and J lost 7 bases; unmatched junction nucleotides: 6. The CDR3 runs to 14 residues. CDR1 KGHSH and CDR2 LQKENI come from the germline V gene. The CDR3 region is CASSPAGGAWTQYF. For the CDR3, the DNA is TGTGCCAGCTCACCGGCGGGAGGGGCGTGGACCCAGTACTTC. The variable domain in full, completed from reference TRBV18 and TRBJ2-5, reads NAGVMQNPRHLVRRRGQEARLRCSPMKGHSHVYWYRQLPEEGLKFMVYLQKENIIDESGMPKERFSAEFPKEGPSILRIQQVVRGDSAAYFCASSPAGGAWTQYFGPGTRLLVL.

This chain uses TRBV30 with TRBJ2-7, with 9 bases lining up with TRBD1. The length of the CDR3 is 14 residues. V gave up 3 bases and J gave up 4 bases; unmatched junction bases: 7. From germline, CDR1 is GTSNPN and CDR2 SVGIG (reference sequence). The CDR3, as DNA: TGTGCCTGGAGCAATACGGGACAGGGATACGAGCAGTACTTC. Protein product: CAWSNTGQGYEQYF.

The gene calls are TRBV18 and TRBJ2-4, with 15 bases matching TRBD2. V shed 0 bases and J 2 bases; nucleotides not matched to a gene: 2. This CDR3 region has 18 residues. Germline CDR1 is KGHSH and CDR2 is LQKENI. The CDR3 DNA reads TGTGCCAGCTCACCACCAGGACTAGCGGGGGGGTCCAAAAACATTCAGTACTTC. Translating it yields CASSPPGLAGGSKNIQYF.

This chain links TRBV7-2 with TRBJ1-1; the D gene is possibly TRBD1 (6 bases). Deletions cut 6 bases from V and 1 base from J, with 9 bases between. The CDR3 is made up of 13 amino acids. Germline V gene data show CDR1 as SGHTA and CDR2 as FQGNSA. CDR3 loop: CASRGQPNTEAFF. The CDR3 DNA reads TGTGCCAGCAGAGGACAGCCGAACACTGAAGCTTTCTTT.

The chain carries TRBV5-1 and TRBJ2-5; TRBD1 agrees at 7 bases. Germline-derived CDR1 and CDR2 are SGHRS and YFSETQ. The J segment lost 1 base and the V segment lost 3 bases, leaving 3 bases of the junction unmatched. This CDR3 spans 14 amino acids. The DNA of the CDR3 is TGCGCCAGCAGCTCGGGACAGATCCAAGAGACCCAGTACTTC. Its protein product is CASSSGQIQETQYF.

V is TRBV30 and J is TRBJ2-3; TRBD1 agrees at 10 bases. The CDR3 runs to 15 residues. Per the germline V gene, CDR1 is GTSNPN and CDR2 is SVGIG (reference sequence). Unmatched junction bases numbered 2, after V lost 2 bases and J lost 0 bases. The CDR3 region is CAWSRQGASTDTQYF. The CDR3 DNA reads TGTGCCTGGAGTCGACAGGGGGCGAGCACAGATACGCAGTATTTT.

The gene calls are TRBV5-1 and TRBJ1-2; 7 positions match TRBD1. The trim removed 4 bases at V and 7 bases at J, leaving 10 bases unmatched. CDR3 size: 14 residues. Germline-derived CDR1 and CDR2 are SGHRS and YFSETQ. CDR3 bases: TGCGCCAGCAGCCTATTGACAGGGCTAAGTGGCTACACCTTC. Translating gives CASSLLTGLSGYTF.

CDR3 residues: CASSINSGGASKTQYF. CDR3 nucleotide sequence: TGTGCCAGCAGCATCAATAGCGGGGGGGCCTCGAAGACCCAGTACTTC. The chain recombines TRBV9 with TRBJ2-5; 11 bases match TRBD2. V gave up 4 bases and J gave up 6 bases; unmatched junction bases: 11. The CDR3 covers 16 residues. The germline CDR1 and CDR2 sequences are SGDLS and YYNGEE.

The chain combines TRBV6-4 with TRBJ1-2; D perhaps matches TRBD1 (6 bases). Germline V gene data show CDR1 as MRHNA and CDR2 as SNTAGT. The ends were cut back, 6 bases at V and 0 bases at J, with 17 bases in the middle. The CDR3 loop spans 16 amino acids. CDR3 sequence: CASSRIHREPNYGYTF. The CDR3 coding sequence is TGTGCCAGCAGCAGAATCCACAGGGAACCTAACTATGGCTACACCTTC.

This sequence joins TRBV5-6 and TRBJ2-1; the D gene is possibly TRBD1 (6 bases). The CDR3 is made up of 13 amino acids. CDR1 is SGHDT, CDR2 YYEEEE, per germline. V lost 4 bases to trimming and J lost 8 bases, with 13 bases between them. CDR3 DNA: TGTGCCAGCAGCGATACAGGGACGGATGAGCAGTTCTTC. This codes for CASSDTGTDEQFF.

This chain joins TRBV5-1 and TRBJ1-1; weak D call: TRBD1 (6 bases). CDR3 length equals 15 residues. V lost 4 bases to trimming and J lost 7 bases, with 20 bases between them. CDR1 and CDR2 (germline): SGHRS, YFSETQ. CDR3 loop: CASSHDRSALGEAFF. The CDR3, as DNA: TGCGCCAGCAGCCACGACAGGTCGGCTCTTGGTGAAGCTTTCTTT.

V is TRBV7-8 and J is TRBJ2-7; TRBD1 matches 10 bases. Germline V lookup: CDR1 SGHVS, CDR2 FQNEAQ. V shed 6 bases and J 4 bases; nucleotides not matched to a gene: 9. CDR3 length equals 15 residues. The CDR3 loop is CASSLLDRGLYEQYF. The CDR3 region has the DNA TGTGCCAGCAGTTTACTCGACAGGGGGCTGTACGAGCAGTACTTC. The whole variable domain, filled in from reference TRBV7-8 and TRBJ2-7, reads GAGVSQSPRYKVAKRGQDVALRCDPISGHVSLFWYQQALGQGPEFLTYFQNEAQLDKSGLPSDRFFAERPEGSVSTLKIQRTQQEDSAVYLCASSLLDRGLYEQYFGPGTRLTVT.

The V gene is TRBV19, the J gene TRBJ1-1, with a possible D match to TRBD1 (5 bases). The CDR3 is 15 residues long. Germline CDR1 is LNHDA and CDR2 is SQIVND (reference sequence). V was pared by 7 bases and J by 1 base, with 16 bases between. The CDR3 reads CASTPGGVTNTEAFF. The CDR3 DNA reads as TGTGCCAGTACCCCGGGAGGGGTGACGAACACTGAAGCTTTCTTT.

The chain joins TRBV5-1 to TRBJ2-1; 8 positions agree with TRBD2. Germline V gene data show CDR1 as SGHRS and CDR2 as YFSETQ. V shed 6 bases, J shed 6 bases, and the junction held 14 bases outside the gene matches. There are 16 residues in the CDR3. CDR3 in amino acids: CASNFAGAGARNEQFF. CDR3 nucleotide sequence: TGCGCCAGCAACTTTGCGGGAGCGGGGGCCCGCAATGAGCAGTTCTTC.

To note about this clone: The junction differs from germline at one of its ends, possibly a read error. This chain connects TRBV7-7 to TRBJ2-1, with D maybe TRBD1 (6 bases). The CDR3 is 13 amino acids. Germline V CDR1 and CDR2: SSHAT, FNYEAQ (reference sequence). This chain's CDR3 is CASSLGPGTPQFF. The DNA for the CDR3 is TGTGCTAGCAGCTTAGGTCCCGGGACACCCCAGTTCTTC.

The DNA for the CDR3 is TGTGCCAGCAGTTACTCCCCGAGATCCGATCAGCCCCAGCATTTT. Encoded protein: CASSYSPRSDQPQHF. This chain links TRBV6-5 with TRBJ1-5; D ambiguous. V was clipped by 0 bases and J by 5 bases, with 11 bases between them. This CDR3 region has 15 residues. Per germline, CDR1 MNHEY and CDR2 SVGAGI.

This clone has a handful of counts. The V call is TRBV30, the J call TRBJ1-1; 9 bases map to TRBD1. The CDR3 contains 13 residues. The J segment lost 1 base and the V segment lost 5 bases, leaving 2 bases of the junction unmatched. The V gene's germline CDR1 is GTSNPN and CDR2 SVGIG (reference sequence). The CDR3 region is CAWRTGENTEAFF. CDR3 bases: TGTGCCTGGCGGACAGGGGAGAACACTGAAGCTTTCTTT.

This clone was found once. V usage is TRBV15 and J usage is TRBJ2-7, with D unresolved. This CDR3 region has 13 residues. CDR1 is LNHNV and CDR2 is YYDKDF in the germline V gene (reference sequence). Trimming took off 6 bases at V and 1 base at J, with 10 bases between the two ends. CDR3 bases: TGTGCCACCAGATCTACAGAATCCTACGAGCAGTACTTC. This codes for CATRSTESYEQYF.

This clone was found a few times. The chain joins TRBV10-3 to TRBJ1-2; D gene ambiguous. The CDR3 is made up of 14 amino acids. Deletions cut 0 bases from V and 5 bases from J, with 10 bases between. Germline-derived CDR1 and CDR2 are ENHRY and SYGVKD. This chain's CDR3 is CAISESGEGYGYTF. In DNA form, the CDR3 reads TGTGCCATCAGTGAGTCCGGGGAGGGATATGGCTACACCTTC.

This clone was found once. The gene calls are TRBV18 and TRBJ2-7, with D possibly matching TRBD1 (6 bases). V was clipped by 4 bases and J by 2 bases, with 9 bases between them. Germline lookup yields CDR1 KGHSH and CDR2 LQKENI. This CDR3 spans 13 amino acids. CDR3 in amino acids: CASSRSGAYEQYF. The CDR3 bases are TGTGCCAGCTCACGGTCAGGGGCCTACGAGCAGTACTTC.

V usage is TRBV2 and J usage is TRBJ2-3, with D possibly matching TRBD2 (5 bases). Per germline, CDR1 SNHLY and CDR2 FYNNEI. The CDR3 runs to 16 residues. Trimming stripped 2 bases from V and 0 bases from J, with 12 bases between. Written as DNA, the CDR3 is TGTGCCAGCAGTGAAACCAGCGGACCAAGCACAGATACGCAGTATTTT. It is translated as CASSETSGPSTDTQYF.